Described below is a single T cell receptor (beta chain) sequence and its context. What it binds is unknown. Profiling that covered TCR beta VDJ and CDR3 relied on genomic DNA as its template. TCRdb itself ran the reads through MiXCR, one entry per CDR3 protein. This table holds hundreds of thousands of distinct CDR3 sequences, roughly 68% found once. The data were taken from a study of CD8+CD57+ T cells in acquired aplastic anemia. On the study more broadly: Mean DNA quantity obtained from sorted CD4+ and CD8+ cells was 3 to 4 ug. Study results and caveats: Patients did not significantly differ from controls in CD8+ Simpson's diversity.

This CDR3 is 13 amino acids long. Germline V gene lookup returns CDR1 SGHTA and CDR2 FQGTGA. The V end was cut by 1 base, the J end by 12 bases, with 16 bases between. The TCR sequence derives from a human donor in good health, serving as a control. J is TRBJ2-7 and V is TRBV7-3, with D perhaps TRBD2 (6 bases). The sequenced sample was sorted CD4+, CD8+, or CD8+CD57+ T cells (not recorded which) from PBMCs. CDR3 residues: CASSLSGTSPRYF. CDR3 nucleotides: TGTGCCAGCAGCTTAAGCGGGACTTCCCCGCGGTACTTC. The full variable domain, its missing parts supplied by reference TRBV7-3 and TRBJ2-7, is GAGVSQTPSNKVTEKGKYVELRCDPISGHTALYWYRQSLGQGPEFLIYFQGTGAADDSGLPNDRFFAVRPEGSVSTLKIQRTERGDSAVYLCASSLSGTSPRYFGPGTRLTVT.